This T cell receptor (beta chain) was sequenced in a study of beta chain features in type 1 diabetes. Study results and caveats: Patients with Type 1 diabetes showed moderately but significantly shorter TCRB CDR3s in all four CD4+ subsets.

The trim removed 4 bases at V and 2 bases at J, leaving 10 bases unmatched. The germline V gene has CDR1 SEHNR and CDR2 FQNEAQ (reference sequence). This CDR3 has 17 amino acids. CD45RO/CCR7/CD25/CD127/CD95/CD27 separated CD4+ naive, central memory, regulatory and stem cell-like memory cells by sorting. Comments on this clone: The antigen is not known.

The sequenced template was cDNA made from the entire isolated RNA. Read counts averaged approximately 3.3 million for samples of naive, central memory and regulatory T cells. Measured with immunoSEQ multiplex PCR; TCRdb has only the in-frame clones, and not every one. This sample has under 350,000 clones, with around 24% found just once. This chain uses TRBV7-9 with TRBJ2-1; 8 nucleotides agree with TRBD1. The sequenced material came from naive CD4+ T cells from blood. This receptor was taken from a woman under 40 with type 1 diabetes. This chain's CDR3 is CASSSSTGASPYNEQFF. Here the CDR3 DNA reads TGTGCCAGCAGCTCCTCGACAGGGGCAAGCCCCTACAATGAGCAGTTCTTC.